This entry describes one T cell receptor beta chain. The junction shows a germline mismatch at one end, possibly a read error. Before thyroid surgery, none of the patients had received any treatment. Germline V gene sequence: CDR1 DFQATT, CDR2 SNEGSKA (reference sequence). This CDR3 region has 15 residues. This record comes from a study of metastatic and nonmetastatic thyroid tumors. Study summary: Thyroid patients, malignant and benign, had repertoires compared across blood and tumor or nodule tissue.

TCRdb redid the clone calls on the PCR reads using MiXCR. Of about 35,000 clones listed, 25% to 30% are singletons. This sequence joins TRBV20-1 and TRBJ2-2; the D gene is possibly TRBD2 (6 bases). Specimen: blood. This TCR was sampled from a female donor with papillary thyroid cancer or a benign thyroid nodule (not recorded which). Some clones in this sample may be carry-over from other donors' samples. CDR3 nucleotides: TGCAGTGCCACAGGTACAGGCGGGAACAGCGGGGAGCTGTTTTTT. Translating gives CSATGTGGNSGELFF.